The 28 T cell receptor beta chains presented below share a single source sample, sequenced in a study of cytomegalovirus exposure and HLA in healthy donors. PCR was performed using 60 Vbeta and 13 Jbeta primers. Sequencing was performed with immunoSEQ multiplex PCR; in TCRdb, only in-frame clones are kept and a portion is missing. The sample holds about 36,000 clones, roughly two thirds seen once. The material sequenced was PBMCs. These receptors came from a man aged 30-40 years in good health and CMV-seronegative.

V is TRBV29-1 and J is TRBJ2-7, with TRBD1 identical over 7 bases. Trimming removed 6 bases from V and 4 bases from J; junction bases left unmatched: 12. Germline V gives CDR1 SQVTM, CDR2 ANQGSEA. This CDR3 spans 14 amino acids. In DNA form, the CDR3 reads TGCAGCGTCACCCCACAGGGGTCGAGGTACGAGCAGTACTTC. Translated: CSVTPQGSRYEQYF.

This clone was seen only once. The gene calls are TRBV11-2 and TRBJ2-7, with TRBD2 matching over 9 bases. With V trimmed by 5 bases and J by 6 bases, 14 bases remained unmatched. This CDR3 is built from 16 residues. Germline lookup yields CDR1 SGHAT and CDR2 FQNNGV. CDR3 residues: CASSPGLAGRWGEQYF. Here the CDR3 DNA reads TGTGCCAGCAGCCCGGGACTAGCTGGGCGGTGGGGCGAGCAGTACTTC.

The chain combines TRBV4-2 with TRBJ2-1; 10 bases align to TRBD2. Losses at the gene ends were 0 bases for V and 9 bases for J; bases not matched to a gene: 5. The CDR3 has 15 residues. Germline V gene data show CDR1 as LGHNA and CDR2 as YNFKEQ. The CDR3 DNA sequence: TGTGCCAGCAGCCAAGAAGCGGGGGGGCGCGGTGAGCAGTTCTTC. This encodes CASSQEAGGRGEQFF.

The chain has TRBV6-5 and TRBJ1-4; D is unclear. Germline CDR1 is MNHEY and CDR2 is SVGAGI. The ends were cut back, 8 bases at V and 2 bases at J, with 9 bases in the middle. The CDR3 has 13 amino acids. CDR3 protein: CASAGTTNEKLFF. The CDR3, as DNA: TGTGCCAGCGCAGGAACGACTAATGAAAAACTGTTTTTT.

The rearrangement uses TRBV5-4 and TRBJ2-7; 9 bases align to TRBD2. The J segment lost 4 bases and the V segment lost 0 bases, leaving 5 bases of the junction unmatched. Germline V gene lookup returns CDR1 SGHNT and CDR2 YYREEE (reference sequence). The CDR3 consists of 15 residues. CDR3 region: CASSLAAGGPYEQYF. CDR3 nucleotides: TGTGCCAGCAGCTTGGCGGCGGGAGGGCCTTACGAGCAGTACTTC.

Only one count was recorded for this clone. J is TRBJ2-5 and V is TRBV5-1; 9 nucleotides align to TRBD2. CDR3 length: 15 amino acids. CDR1 is SGHRS, CDR2 YFSETQ, per germline. Trimming removed 3 bases from V and 4 bases from J; junction bases left unmatched: 7. The DNA of the CDR3 is TGCGCCAGCAGCTCTCTAGCGGGACCGGGAGAGACCCAGTACTTC. Translated: CASSSLAGPGETQYF.

This clone was counted a few times. V is TRBV6-5 and J is TRBJ1-6, with 8 positions matching TRBD1. J gave up 7 bases and V 10 bases, and 12 bases lay outside the gene matches. Germline loops: CDR1 MNHEY, CDR2 SVGAGI. This CDR3 has 15 amino acids. The CDR3 DNA is TGTGCCACCCGCGGACAGGGACTCTCGAATTCACCCCTCCACTTT. Translating gives CATRGQGLSNSPLHF.

The gene calls are TRBV7-9 and TRBJ1-6; D uncertain. The length of the CDR3 is 14 residues. The V end lost 1 base, the J end lost 5 bases, and 6 bases lay between the germline ends. CDR1 and CDR2 from the germline V gene are SEHNR and FQNEAQ (reference sequence). The CDR3 sequence is CASSLGGNNSPLHF. In nucleotides, the CDR3 is TGTGCCAGCAGCTTAGGCGGGAATAATTCACCCCTCCACTTT.

The V and J genes are TRBV6-6 and TRBJ1-1, with a tentative D call TRBD1 (5 bases). Between the trimmed V and J ends, which lost 2 bases and 4 bases, there was a span of 8 bases. The CDR3 spans 13 residues. The germline CDR1 and CDR2 sequences are MNHNY and SVGAGI (reference sequence). CDR3 protein: CASSYGGGTEAFF. In DNA, the CDR3 is TGTGCCAGCAGTTACGGGGGGGGCACTGAAGCTTTCTTT.

The sample holds a few counts of this clone. J is TRBJ2-1 and V is TRBV7-9; D gene ambiguous. The germline V and J ends were trimmed by 1 base and 11 bases, with 12 bases remaining between them. This CDR3 comprises 13 residues. Germline CDR1 is SEHNR and CDR2 is FQNEAQ (reference sequence). The CDR3 DNA reads as TGTGCCAGCAGCTTAGTCGGTGACTTCAAGCAGTTCTTC. Translating it yields CASSLVGDFKQFF. The full variable domain, in which reference TRBV7-9 and TRBJ2-1 provide the parts outside the CDR3, is DTGVSQNPRHKITKRGQNVTFRCDPISEHNRLYWYRQTLGQGPEFLTYFQNEAQLEKSRLLSDRFSAERPKGSFSTLEIQRTEQGDSAMYLCASSLVGDFKQFFGPGTRLTVL.

This clone came up once. CDR3 bases: TGCAGCGTCGGACAGGGCGCTACTGAAGCTTTCTTT. It encodes CSVGQGATEAFF. V gene TRBV29-1 combines with J gene TRBJ1-1; 8 bases align to TRBD1. Germline trimming cut 6 bases from V and 5 bases from J; bases unmatched to any gene: 5. From germline, CDR1 is SQVTM and CDR2 ANQGSEA. The CDR3 spans 12 residues.

This clone is a singleton in its sample. J is TRBJ1-2 and V is TRBV6-5, with D tentatively TRBD1 (6 bases). The CDR3 runs to 14 residues. Germline CDR1 and CDR2: MNHEY and SVGAGI. Trimming took off 6 bases at V and 7 bases at J, with 18 bases between the two ends. The CDR3 protein is CASRRTGTAGGYTF. CDR3 in DNA: TGTGCCAGCAGACGAACAGGGACCGCTGGTGGCTACACCTTC.

V is TRBV2 and J is TRBJ1-6; 8 nucleotides align to TRBD1. V lost 5 bases, J lost 2 bases, and 11 bases stayed unmatched. In germline, CDR1 is SNHLY, CDR2 FYNNEI. The CDR3 extends over 18 amino acids. The CDR3: CASSFPEGQVPYNSPLHF. DNA for the CDR3: TGTGCCAGCAGTTTCCCGGAGGGACAGGTACCCTATAATTCACCCCTCCACTTT.

The CDR3, as DNA: TGTGCCAGCAGCCTACTACCGACAGGGGGCAATCAGCCCCAGCATTTT. It specifies CASSLLPTGGNQPQHF. V and J are TRBV7-2 and TRBJ1-5; 8 bases match TRBD1. From germline, CDR1 is SGHTA and CDR2 FQGNSA. The ends lost 5 bases at V and 2 bases at J; junction bases unmatched: 8. The CDR3 runs 16 residues.

The chain joins TRBV13 to TRBJ2-7; 9 bases are shared with TRBD2. The CDR3 runs to 16 residues. Germline values: CDR1 PRHDT, CDR2 FYEKMQ (reference sequence). With V trimmed by 5 bases and J by 4 bases, 12 bases remained unmatched. CDR3 sequence: CASSEDGAGGRYEQYF. In DNA form, the CDR3 reads TGTGCCAGCAGCGAGGACGGGGCGGGAGGGCGGTACGAGCAGTACTTC.

V usage is TRBV5-4 and J usage is TRBJ2-7; TRBD2 matches 13 bases. There are 16 residues in the CDR3. V lost 4 bases, J lost 2 bases, and 6 bases stayed unmatched. Germline V gene lookup returns CDR1 SGHNT and CDR2 YYREEE (reference sequence). The CDR3 here is CASSGKGLAGTYEQYF. Here the CDR3 DNA reads TGTGCCAGCAGCGGAAAGGGACTAGCGGGAACCTACGAGCAGTACTTC.

This clone was observed a few times. This chain joins TRBV6-1 and TRBJ1-5; a possible D gene is TRBD1 (5 bases). CDR3 size: 16 residues. In germline, CDR1 is MNHNS, CDR2 SASEGT. With 2 bases removed from V and 6 bases from J, the gap between germline ends came to 17 bases. This CDR3 reads CASSEYVGLGLQPQHF. Here the CDR3 DNA reads TGTGCCAGCAGTGAATATGTAGGGTTGGGGCTTCAGCCCCAGCATTTT.

The genes are TRBV6-5 and TRBJ2-3; 7 bases map to TRBD2. The J segment lost 5 bases and the V segment lost 9 bases, leaving 8 bases of the junction unmatched. The germline V gene has CDR1 MNHEY and CDR2 SVGAGI. The CDR3 has 13 residues. CDR3 sequence (DNA): TGTGCCAGTAAGCGGGGCGGGAAAGATACGCAGTATTTT. Translating gives CASKRGGKDTQYF.

The chain carries TRBV5-1 and TRBJ2-7, with D maybe TRBD1 (6 bases). Germline CDR1 reads SGHRS; CDR2 reads YFSETQ. Trimming removed 4 bases at V and 0 bases at J, with 17 bases between. CDR3 length: 16 residues. CDR3 sequence: CASSGQTPGASYEQYF. CDR3 DNA: TGCGCCAGCAGCGGACAGACGCCCGGGGCCTCCTACGAGCAGTACTTC.

The chain uses TRBV28 and TRBJ2-2, with 10 bases fitting TRBD2. This CDR3 is 15 amino acids long. Germline CDR1 is MDHEN and CDR2 is SYDVKM. With V trimmed by 6 bases and J by 5 bases, 6 bases remained unmatched. CDR3: CASRSGTSVTGELFF. In DNA, the CDR3 is TGTGCCAGCAGGTCCGGGACTAGCGTGACCGGGGAGCTGTTTTTT.

CDR3 coding DNA: TGCGCCAGCAGTGAGTTCAGGCCAGAAGAGACCCAGTACTTC. It yields the protein CASSEFRPEETQYF. The chain recombines TRBV10-2 with TRBJ2-5; D gene unclear. CDR3 length equals 14 residues. V dropped 1 base and J dropped 3 bases, with 9 bases sitting between them. Germline V gene data show CDR1 as WSHSY and CDR2 as SAAADI.

The chain has TRBV5-4 and TRBJ1-5; D unresolved. The CDR3 length is 13 residues. V lost 3 bases and J 7 bases, leaving 11 bases between the germline ends. Germline loops: CDR1 SGHNT, CDR2 YYREEE (reference sequence). CDR3 nucleotide sequence: TGTGCCAGCAGCTACCACCCGGGGCAGCCCCAGCATTTT. Protein sequence: CASSYHPGQPQHF.

The J gene is TRBJ1-2, the V gene TRBV4-3; D possibly corresponds to TRBD1 (5 bases). Between the trimmed V and J ends, which lost 0 bases and 7 bases, there was a span of 24 bases. Germline V gene data show CDR1 as LGHNA and CDR2 as YSLEER. CDR3 length: 18 residues. In nucleotides, the CDR3 is TGCGCCAGCAGCCAAGATTCCGGCGCAGGGCAGGGAGGGGTTGGCTACACCTTC. Protein product: CASSQDSGAGQGGVGYTF.

The V call is TRBV5-1, the J call TRBJ1-6; D is ambiguous. The CDR3 has 20 residues. Trimming stripped 4 bases from V and 0 bases from J, with 23 bases between. Germline assignment: CDR1 SGHRS and CDR2 YFSETQ. CDR3 in amino acids: CASSQHPPSDGSSYNSPLHF. DNA for the CDR3: TGCGCCAGCAGCCAACACCCACCTTCAGACGGGAGCTCCTATAATTCACCCCTCCACTTT.

The chain has TRBV28 and TRBJ1-1; 7 positions agree with TRBD1. Germline assignment: CDR1 MDHEN and CDR2 SYDVKM. Trimming cost V 4 bases and J 0 bases; bases outside gene matches: 2. The CDR3 runs 14 residues. DNA for the CDR3: TGTGCCAGCAGTTGGGACAGAATGAACACTGAAGCTTTCTTT. Protein product: CASSWDRMNTEAFF.

This clone ranks as medium-sized. Other nucleotide sequences from this sample produce the same CDR3. The chain joins TRBV6-1 to TRBJ2-3; 11 bases are a match to TRBD2. Trimming took 2 bases from V and 4 from J; bases not matched to a gene: 2. The germline CDR1 and CDR2 sequences are MNHNS and SASEGT. This CDR3 has 15 residues. CDR3 region: CASSELAGGPDTQYF. The CDR3 DNA is TGTGCCAGCAGTGAATTAGCGGGGGGGCCAGATACGCAGTATTTT.

The chain employs TRBV5-1 and TRBJ1-4; TRBD1 matches at 10 bases. The CDR3 is 14 amino acids. CDR1 SGHRS and CDR2 YFSETQ come from the germline V gene. V was pared by 2 bases and J by 6 bases, with 1 base of the junction left unmatched. The CDR3 region has the DNA TGCGCCAGCAGCTTAGGGACAGGGGATGAAAAACTGTTTTTT. As protein: CASSLGTGDEKLFF.

The rearrangement links TRBV27 to TRBJ1-6; no reliable D call. Germline CDR1 and CDR2: MNHEY and SMNVEV (reference sequence). The CDR3 consists of 14 residues. Trimming stripped 3 bases from V and 9 bases from J, with 12 bases between. CDR3 in DNA: TGTGCCAGCAGTTTGAGGGTGTCTACTTCACCCCTCCACTTT. Translation gives CASSLRVSTSPLHF.